Below are 9 T cell receptor beta chains sequenced from a single sample in a study of T-cell memory formation after mild COVID-19. A single record per CDR3 protein comes from TCRdb applying MiXCR to the 5' RACE reads. The sample shows roughly 600,000 distinct CDR3 sequences, around 17% of them seen only once. What was sequenced was PBMCs or a T cell subset sorted from them (not recorded which). Receptor source: an adult woman who had mild COVID-19 (a few samples of this study predate the infection). Cell type and time point are not known.

This chain connects TRBV11-2 to TRBJ2-3; D is undetermined. CDR1 and CDR2 from the germline V gene are SGHAT and FQNNGV. The length of the CDR3 is 13 residues. Trimming stripped 2 bases from V and 4 bases from J, with 7 bases between. Written as DNA, the CDR3 is TGTGCCAGCAGCTTAATAGGACCAGATACGCAGTATTTT. This translates into CASSLIGPDTQYF.

A note on this clonotype: A read error may produce the germline difference seen at one junction end. The rearrangement links TRBV25-1 to TRBJ1-4; 9 bases match TRBD1. This CDR3 has 15 residues. Germline V gene lookup returns CDR1 MGHDK and CDR2 SYGVNS. CDR3 nucleotides: TGTGCCAGCAGGGGTAGACAGGGGGTGGATGAAAAACAGTTTTTT. Amino acids: CASRGRQGVDEKQFF.

This clonotype showed up just a few times. V gene TRBV5-1 combines with J gene TRBJ2-1, with TRBD1 matching over 7 bases. V shed 4 bases, J shed 2 bases, and the junction held 9 bases outside the gene matches. The CDR3 is 16 residues long. Looked up from germline, CDR1 is SGHRS and CDR2 is YFSETQ. CDR3 region: CASSPPTGTAYNEQFF. The DNA of the CDR3 is TGCGCCAGCAGCCCCCCGACCGGGACAGCCTACAATGAGCAGTTCTTC.

This clonotype has just a few counts. J is TRBJ2-6 and V is TRBV6-5, with 10 positions matching TRBD1. The germline CDR1 and CDR2 sequences are MNHEY and SVGAGI. Trimming at V came to 8 bases and at J to 0 bases, leaving 7 bases not matched to a gene. This CDR3 contains 17 residues. CDR3 sequence (DNA): TGTGCCAGCTCTGAGACAGGGGGCTCCTCTGGGGCCAACGTCCTGACTTTC. Protein sequence: CASSETGGSSGANVLTF.

This clonotype was seen more than once but under ten times. The chain uses TRBV9 and TRBJ2-1; D might be TRBD2 (6 bases). The CDR3 is 15 amino acids. Germline CDR1 SGDLS, CDR2 YYNGEE. The V gene lost 4 bases and the J gene lost 3 bases, with 14 bases spanning the gap. This chain's CDR3 is CASSPGGPGYNEQFF. CDR3 sequence (DNA): TGTGCCAGCAGCCCTGGAGGGCCAGGCTACAATGAGCAGTTCTTC.

This sequence joins TRBV7-2 and TRBJ2-7; TRBD1 might be the D (5 bases). V was clipped by 3 bases and J by 2 bases, with 11 bases between them. The germline CDR1 and CDR2 sequences are SGHTA and FQGNSA. This CDR3 is built from 14 residues. CDR3 sequence: CASSFPTETYEQYF. In DNA, the CDR3 is TGTGCCAGCAGCTTCCCGACAGAGACCTACGAGCAGTACTTC.

The chain employs TRBV29-1 and TRBJ2-1; no clear D gene. CDR1 is SQVTM and CDR2 is ANQGSEA in the germline V gene. The CDR3 is 12 residues long. Trimming left V 0 bases short and J 15 bases short, with 15 bases between. The CDR3 loop is CSVEDESSTPFF. The CDR3 DNA follows: TGCAGCGTTGAAGATGAAAGTTCAACCCCGTTCTTC.

This clonotype has just a few counts. A read error may produce the germline difference seen at one junction end. The CDR3 spells CASSSPPNRRF. The CDR3 region has the DNA TGTGCCAGCAGCTCTCCGCCCAATCGTCGTTTT. The rearrangement links TRBV7-3 to TRBJ1-6; D gene uncertain. CDR3 length: 11 amino acids. Germline V gives CDR1 SGHTA, CDR2 FQGTGA.

This clonotype was picked up a small number of times. CDR3 nucleotides: TGCGCCAGCAGAGGGGGGGATGGTCGAGAGACCCAGTACTTC. Protein: CASRGGDGRETQYF. The rearrangement joins TRBV5-1 to TRBJ2-5, with D perhaps TRBD2 (7 bases). V was shortened by 5 bases and J by 4 bases, with 15 bases between the two germline ends. Germline CDR1 reads SGHRS; CDR2 reads YFSETQ. The CDR3 has 14 residues.